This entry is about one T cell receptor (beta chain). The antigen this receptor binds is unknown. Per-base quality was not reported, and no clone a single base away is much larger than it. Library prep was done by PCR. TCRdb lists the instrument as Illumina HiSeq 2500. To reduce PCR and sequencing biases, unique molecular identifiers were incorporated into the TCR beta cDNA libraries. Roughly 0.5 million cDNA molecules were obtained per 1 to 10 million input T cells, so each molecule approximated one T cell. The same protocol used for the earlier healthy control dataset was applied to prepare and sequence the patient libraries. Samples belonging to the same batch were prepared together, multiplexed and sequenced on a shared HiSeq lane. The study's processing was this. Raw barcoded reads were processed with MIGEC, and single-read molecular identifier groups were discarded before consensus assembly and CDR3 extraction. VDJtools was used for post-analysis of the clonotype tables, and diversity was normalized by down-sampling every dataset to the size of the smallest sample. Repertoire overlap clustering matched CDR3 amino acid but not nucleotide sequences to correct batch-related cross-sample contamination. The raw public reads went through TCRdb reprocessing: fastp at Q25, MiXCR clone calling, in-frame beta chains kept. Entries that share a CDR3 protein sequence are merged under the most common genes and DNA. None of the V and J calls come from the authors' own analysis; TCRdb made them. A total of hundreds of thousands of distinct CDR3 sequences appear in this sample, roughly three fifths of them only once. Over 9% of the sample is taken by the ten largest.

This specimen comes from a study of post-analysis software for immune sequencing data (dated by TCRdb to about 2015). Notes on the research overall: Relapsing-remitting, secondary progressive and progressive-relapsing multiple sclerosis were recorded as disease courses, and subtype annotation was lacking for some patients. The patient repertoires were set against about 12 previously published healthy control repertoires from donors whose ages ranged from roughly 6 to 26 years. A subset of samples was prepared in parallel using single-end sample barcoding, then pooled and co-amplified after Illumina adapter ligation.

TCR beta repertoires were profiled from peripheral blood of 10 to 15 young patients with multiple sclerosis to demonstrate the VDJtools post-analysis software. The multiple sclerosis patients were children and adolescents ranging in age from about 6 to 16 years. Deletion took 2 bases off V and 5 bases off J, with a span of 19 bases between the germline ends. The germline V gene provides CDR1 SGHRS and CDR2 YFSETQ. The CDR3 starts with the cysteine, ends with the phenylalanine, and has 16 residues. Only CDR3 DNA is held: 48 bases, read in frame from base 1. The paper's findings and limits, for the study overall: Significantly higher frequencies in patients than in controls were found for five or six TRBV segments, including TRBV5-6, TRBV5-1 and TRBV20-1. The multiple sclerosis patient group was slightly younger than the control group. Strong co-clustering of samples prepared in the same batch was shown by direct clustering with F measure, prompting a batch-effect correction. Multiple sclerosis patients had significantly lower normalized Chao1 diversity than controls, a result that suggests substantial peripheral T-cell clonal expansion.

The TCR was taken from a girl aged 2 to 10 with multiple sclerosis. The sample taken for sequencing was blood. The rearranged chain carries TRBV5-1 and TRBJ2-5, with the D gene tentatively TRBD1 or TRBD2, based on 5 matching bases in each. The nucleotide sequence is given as TGCGCCAGCAGCTTTTATGCAGGGAGTGGGCGGGAGACCCAGTACTTC. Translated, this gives CASSFYAGSGRETQYF.